This T cell receptor (beta chain) was found in a study of T cells in Graves' hyperthyroidism and ophthalmopathy (dated by TCRdb to between 2018 and 2020). Some background on the complete study: Peripheral blood was sampled at the time of initial diagnosis, prior to any treatment. Whether ophthalmopathy could be predicted prospectively was tested in an independent validation cohort made up of about 18 hyperthyroidism patients plus 17 patients who later progressed to ophthalmopathy. Following sampling, methimazole starting at 30 mg daily was given to hyperthyroidism patients, and high-dose intravenous methylprednisolone was given to ophthalmopathy patients. TCR V-J signatures able to tell the groups apart were searched for in a discovery cohort of more than 90 patients, of whom more than 40 had Graves' ophthalmopathy and around 56 had stable Graves' hyperthyroidism. The roughly 99 discovery patients were divided at random into training and test sets in a 7:3 ratio. In roughly six Graves' hyperthyroidism patients, the study also compared T-cell repertoires from thyroid tissue with T-cell repertoires from blood. The paper describes TCR Vbeta CDR3 sequencing of around 130 peripheral blood samples, made up of under 50 ophthalmopathy patients, more than 70 hyperthyroidism patients and some 17 progressor patients.

The germline ends are 14 bases apart after V is trimmed by 2 bases and J by 2 bases. Per the germline V gene (reference sequence), DFQATT is the CDR1 and SNEGSKA is the CDR2. The CDR3 holds 15 amino acids from the cysteine to the phenylalanine. The retained sequence is limited to the CDR3, 45 bases, with the frame set at the first base. The TCR beta CDR3 regions were amplified from RNA transcripts. The first round of RT-PCR for the TCR CDR3 was performed with the HTBI primer set and the Qiagen OneStep RT-PCR kit. Libraries were constructed in a second round of multiplex PCR, after which size selection and purification were carried out. Paired-end sequencing of the libraries was performed with 100 bp reads on an Illumina HiSeq2000. The authors' analysis ran thus. SOAPnuke was used to process the raw data, throwing out any read that contained adapters or uncalled bases, had a mean Phred below 15, or lacked an exact constant-primer or identifier match. High-quality paired reads were merged using COPE v1.2.5, and each unique nucleotide sequence was defined as a clonotype. Clonotypes were aligned to IMGT TRBV, TRBD and TRBJ reference segments using MiTCR v1.1. The analysis included only V-J combinations with a frequency above 0.0001, which together covered more than 99% of the repertoires. A TCS score was defined as the ratio between F50 (clonal expansion) and ExV (chaos), using BLOSUM62-based TCRdist between CDR3 peptides within each V-J. Welch's t-statistics and random forest reduced 514 V-J features to 13, which were used in a naive Bayes classifier (R e1071). TCRdb applied fastp at Q25 and MiXCR to the public reads, then kept only in-frame beta chains. Here each entry gathers all rows of one CDR3 protein and keeps the most common genes and DNA. The V and J calls and clone size are TCRdb's, not the authors'. The sample includes around 690,000 distinct CDR3 sequences, with roughly a sixth observed a single time. In total, the top ten clones hold roughly 15% of the sample.

The investigation overall reported the following: Ophthalmopathy was separated from stable hyperthyroidism by a 13 V-J signature model, with over 85% sensitivity and about 81% specificity obtained in cross-validation and 80%/75% obtained in testing. Most expanded thyroid clonotypes (frequency above 0.001) were also found in blood, which suggests that blood repertoires may mirror thyroid immune responses. In validation, the model predicted progression to ophthalmopathy with approximately 70% sensitivity and approximately 72% specificity, a median of 6.5 months before onset. No statistical method was used to set the sample size in advance, and investigators knew the group allocation.

Points on this clonotype: The specificity of this receptor is unknown. No much larger clone exists at a distance of one base, and base qualities are not known.

Stable Graves' hyperthyroidism was defined as the absence of progression to ophthalmopathy over 18 months of follow-up. Hyperthyroidism patients were newly diagnosed, with disease duration under 2 months, and aged 18 to 65 years. Any patient with an uncontrolled infection, another autoimmune disease, pregnancy or lactation was excluded. Diagnoses were based on clinical symptoms, serum thyroxine and TRAb, thyroid ultrasound and orbital computed tomography. Ficoll-Paque density gradient centrifugation was used to isolate PBMCs from approximately 10 ml of fresh peripheral blood. Total RNA was extracted using Trizol reagent, and RNA quality was assessed on an Agilent 2100 Bioanalyzer.

The receptor was isolated from a man in his forties or fifties with Graves' hyperthyroidism. The chain couples TRBV20-1 to TRBJ2-3; too little of a D gene remains to name it. Sequencing was carried out using blood. DNA sequence: TGCAGTGCTAGACCCGGACCCCCGGACACAGATACGCAGTATTTT. It translates as CSARPGPPDTDTQYF.